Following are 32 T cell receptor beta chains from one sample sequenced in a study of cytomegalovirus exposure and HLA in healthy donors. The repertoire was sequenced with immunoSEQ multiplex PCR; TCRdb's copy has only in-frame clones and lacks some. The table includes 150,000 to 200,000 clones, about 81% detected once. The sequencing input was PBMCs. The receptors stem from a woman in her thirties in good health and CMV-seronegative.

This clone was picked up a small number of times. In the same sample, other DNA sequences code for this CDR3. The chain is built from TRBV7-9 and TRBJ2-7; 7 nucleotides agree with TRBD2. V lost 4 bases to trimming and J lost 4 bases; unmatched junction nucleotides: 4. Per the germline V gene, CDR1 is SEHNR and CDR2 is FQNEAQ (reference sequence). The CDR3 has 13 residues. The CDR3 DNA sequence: TGTGCCAGCAGCTCGGCGGGAGCGTACGAGCAGTACTTC. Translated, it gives CASSSAGAYEQYF.

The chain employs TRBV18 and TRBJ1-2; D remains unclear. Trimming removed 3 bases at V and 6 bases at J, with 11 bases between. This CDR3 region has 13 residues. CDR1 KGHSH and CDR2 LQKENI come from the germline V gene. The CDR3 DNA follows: TGTGCCAGCTCACCGAGGAGAGGCGATGGCTACACCTTC. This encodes CASSPRRGDGYTF.

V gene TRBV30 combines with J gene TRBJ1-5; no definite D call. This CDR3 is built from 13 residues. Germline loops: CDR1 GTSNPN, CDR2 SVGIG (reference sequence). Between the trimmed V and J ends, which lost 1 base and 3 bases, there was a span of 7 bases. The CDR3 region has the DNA TGTGCCTGGAGTGCAGGTTTCAATCAGCCCCAGCATTTT. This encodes CAWSAGFNQPQHF.

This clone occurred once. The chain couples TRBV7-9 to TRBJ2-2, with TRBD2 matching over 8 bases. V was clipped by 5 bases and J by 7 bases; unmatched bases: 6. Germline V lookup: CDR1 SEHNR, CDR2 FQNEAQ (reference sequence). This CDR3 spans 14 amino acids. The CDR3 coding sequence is TGTGCCAGCAGCCCTCAAGCGGGGGTCGGGGAGCTGTTTTTT. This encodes CASSPQAGVGELFF.

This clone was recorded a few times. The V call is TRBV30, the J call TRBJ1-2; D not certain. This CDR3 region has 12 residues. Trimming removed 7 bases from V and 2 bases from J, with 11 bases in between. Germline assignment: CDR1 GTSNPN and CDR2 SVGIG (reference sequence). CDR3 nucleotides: TGTGCCTTCCCGGGAGCCAACTATGGCTACACCTTC. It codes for CAFPGANYGYTF. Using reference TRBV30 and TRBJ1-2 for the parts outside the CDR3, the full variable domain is SQTIHQWPATLVQPVGSPLSLECTVEGTSNPNLYWYRQAAGRGLQLLFYSVGIGQISSEVPQNLSASRPQDRQFILSSKKLLLSDSGFYLCAFPGANYGYTFGSGTRLTVV.

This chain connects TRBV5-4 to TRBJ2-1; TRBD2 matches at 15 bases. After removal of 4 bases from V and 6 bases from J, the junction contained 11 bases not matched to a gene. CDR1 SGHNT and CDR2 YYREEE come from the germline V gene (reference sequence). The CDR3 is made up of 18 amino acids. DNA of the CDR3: TGTGCCAGCAGCCACTTCCTCGGACTAGCGGGAGGGGTCAATGAGCAGTTCTTC. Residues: CASSHFLGLAGGVNEQFF. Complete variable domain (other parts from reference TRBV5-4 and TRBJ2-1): ETGVTQSPTHLIKTRGQQVTLRCSSQSGHNTVSWYQQALGQGPQFIFQYYREEENGRGNFPPRFSGLQFPNYSSELNVNALELDDSALYLCASSHFLGLAGGVNEQFFGPGTRLTVL.

CDR3 bases: TGTGCCAGCAGTTACACACCCATGGTCTACGAGCAGTACTTC. It codes for CASSYTPMVYEQYF. The chain uses TRBV6-5 and TRBJ2-7; D ambiguous. Germline V gene lookup returns CDR1 MNHEY and CDR2 SVGAGI. The CDR3 sequence is 14 residues long. Trimming left V 2 bases short and J 3 bases short, with 11 bases between.

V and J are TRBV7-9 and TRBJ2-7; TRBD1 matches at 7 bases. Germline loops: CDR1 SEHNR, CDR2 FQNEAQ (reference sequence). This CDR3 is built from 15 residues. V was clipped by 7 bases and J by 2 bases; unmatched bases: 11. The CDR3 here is CASTPGDRAPYEQYF. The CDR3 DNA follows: TGTGCCAGCACCCCCGGGGACAGAGCCCCCTACGAGCAGTACTTC.

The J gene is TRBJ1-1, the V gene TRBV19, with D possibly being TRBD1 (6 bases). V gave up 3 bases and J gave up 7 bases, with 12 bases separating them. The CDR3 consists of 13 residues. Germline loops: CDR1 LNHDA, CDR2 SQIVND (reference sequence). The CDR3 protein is CASSIEGDGEAFF. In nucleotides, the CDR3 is TGTGCCAGTAGTATTGAGGGGGACGGTGAAGCTTTCTTT.

CDR3 loop: CASSAAGDDQPQHF. The CDR3 DNA reads TGTGCCAGCAGCGCCGCAGGGGACGATCAGCCCCAGCATTTT. The chain is built from TRBV7-6 and TRBJ1-5; TRBD1 is a possible D gene (6 bases). CDR1 is SGHVS and CDR2 is FNYEAQ in the germline V gene. The CDR3 is made up of 14 amino acids. Trimming cost V 5 bases and J 5 bases, with 13 bases left between them.

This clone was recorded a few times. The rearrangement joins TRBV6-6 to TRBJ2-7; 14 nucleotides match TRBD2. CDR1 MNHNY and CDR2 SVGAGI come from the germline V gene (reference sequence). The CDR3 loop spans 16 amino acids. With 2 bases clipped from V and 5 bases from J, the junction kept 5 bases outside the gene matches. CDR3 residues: CASSYGTSGRRDEQYF. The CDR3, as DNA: TGTGCCAGCAGTTACGGGACTAGCGGGAGACGGGACGAGCAGTACTTC.

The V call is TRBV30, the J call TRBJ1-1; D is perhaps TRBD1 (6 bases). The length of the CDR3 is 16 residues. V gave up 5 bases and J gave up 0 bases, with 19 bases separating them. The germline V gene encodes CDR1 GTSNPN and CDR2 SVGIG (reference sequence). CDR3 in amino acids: CAWAPLTGRLNTEAFF. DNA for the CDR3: TGTGCCTGGGCCCCTCTGACAGGCAGGCTGAACACTGAAGCTTTCTTT. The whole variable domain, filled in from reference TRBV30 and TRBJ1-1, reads SQTIHQWPATLVQPVGSPLSLECTVEGTSNPNLYWYRQAAGRGLQLLFYSVGIGQISSEVPQNLSASRPQDRQFILSSKKLLLSDSGFYLCAWAPLTGRLNTEAFFGQGTRLTVV.

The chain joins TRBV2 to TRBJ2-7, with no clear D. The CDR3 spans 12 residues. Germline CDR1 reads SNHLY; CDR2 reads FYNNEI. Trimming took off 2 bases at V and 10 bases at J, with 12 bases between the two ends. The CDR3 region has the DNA TGTGCCAGCAGTGAAACACCCCTGGCTCAGTACTTC. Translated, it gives CASSETPLAQYF.

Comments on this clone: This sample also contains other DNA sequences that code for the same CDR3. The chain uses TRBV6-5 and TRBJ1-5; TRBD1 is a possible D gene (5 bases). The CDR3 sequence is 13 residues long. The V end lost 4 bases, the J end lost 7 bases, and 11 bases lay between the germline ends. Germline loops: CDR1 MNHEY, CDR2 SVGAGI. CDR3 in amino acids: CASSSQGRQPQHF. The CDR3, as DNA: TGTGCCAGCAGTTCCCAGGGTAGGCAGCCCCAGCATTTT.

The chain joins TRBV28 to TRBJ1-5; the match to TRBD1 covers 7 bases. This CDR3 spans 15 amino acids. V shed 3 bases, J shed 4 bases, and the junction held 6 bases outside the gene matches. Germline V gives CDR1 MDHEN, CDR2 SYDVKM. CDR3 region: CASSFYRGGNQPQHF. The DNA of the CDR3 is TGTGCCAGCAGTTTCTACAGGGGCGGGAATCAGCCCCAGCATTTT.

CDR3 in DNA: TGTGCCAGCAGCTCCCCAGGGGATAGCAATCAGCCCCAGCATTTT. Translation: CASSSPGDSNQPQHF. The chain is built from TRBV7-8 and TRBJ1-5; maybe TRBD1 (6 bases). CDR1 SGHVS and CDR2 FQNEAQ come from the germline V gene. The CDR3 loop spans 15 amino acids. With 4 bases removed from V and 0 bases from J, the gap between germline ends came to 10 bases.

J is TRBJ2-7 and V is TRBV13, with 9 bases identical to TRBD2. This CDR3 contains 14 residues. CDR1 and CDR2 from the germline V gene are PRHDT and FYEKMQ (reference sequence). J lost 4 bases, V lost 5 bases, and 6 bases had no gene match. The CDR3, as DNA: TGTGCCAGCAGCCCTAGCGGGATGGTTTACGAGCAGTACTTC. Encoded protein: CASSPSGMVYEQYF.

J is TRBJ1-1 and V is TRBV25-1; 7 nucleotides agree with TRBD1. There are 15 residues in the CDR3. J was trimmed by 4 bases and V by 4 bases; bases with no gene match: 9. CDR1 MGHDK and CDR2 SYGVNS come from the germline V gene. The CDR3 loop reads CASSANRGRGTEAFF. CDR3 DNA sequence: TGTGCCAGCAGTGCCAACAGGGGCCGGGGCACTGAAGCTTTCTTT.

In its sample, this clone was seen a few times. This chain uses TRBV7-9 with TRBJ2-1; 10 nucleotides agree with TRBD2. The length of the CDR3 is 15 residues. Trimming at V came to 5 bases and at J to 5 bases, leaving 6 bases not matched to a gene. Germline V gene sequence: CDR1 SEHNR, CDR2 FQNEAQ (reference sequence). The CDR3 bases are TGTGCCAGCAGCCGAGGACTAGCGGAACACAATGAGCAGTTCTTC. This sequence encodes CASSRGLAEHNEQFF.

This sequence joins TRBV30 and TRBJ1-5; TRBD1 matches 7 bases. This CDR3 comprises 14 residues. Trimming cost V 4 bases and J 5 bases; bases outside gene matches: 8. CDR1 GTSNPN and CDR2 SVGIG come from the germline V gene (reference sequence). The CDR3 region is CAWTLQGLYQPQHF. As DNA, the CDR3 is TGTGCCTGGACCCTACAGGGGTTGTATCAGCCCCAGCATTTT.

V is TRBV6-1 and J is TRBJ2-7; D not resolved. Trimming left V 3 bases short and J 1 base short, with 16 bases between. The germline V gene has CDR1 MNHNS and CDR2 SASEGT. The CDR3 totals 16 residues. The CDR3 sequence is CASSDDGRYKSYEQYF. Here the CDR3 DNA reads TGTGCCAGCAGTGATGATGGCAGATATAAATCCTACGAGCAGTACTTC.

The CDR3 coding sequence is TGTGCCAGCAGCAGGTGGGAGGGTGAGGTAGATACGCAGTATTTT. It codes for CASSRWEGEVDTQYF. The V and J genes are TRBV2 and TRBJ2-3, with TRBD2 matching 7 bases. The CDR3 consists of 15 residues. With V trimmed by 6 bases and J by 5 bases, 11 bases remained unmatched. CDR1 SNHLY and CDR2 FYNNEI come from the germline V gene.

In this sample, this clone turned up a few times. DNA of the CDR3: TGTGCCAGCAGTCCCGGGACAGGGTCTGGGGCCAACGTCCTGACTTTC. Its translation: CASSPGTGSGANVLTF. This chain uses TRBV2 with TRBJ2-6, with 9 bases identical to TRBD1. Germline CDR1 SNHLY, CDR2 FYNNEI. The V gene end was trimmed by 5 bases and the J gene end by 1 base; junction bases not matched to a gene: 3. The CDR3 extends over 16 amino acids.

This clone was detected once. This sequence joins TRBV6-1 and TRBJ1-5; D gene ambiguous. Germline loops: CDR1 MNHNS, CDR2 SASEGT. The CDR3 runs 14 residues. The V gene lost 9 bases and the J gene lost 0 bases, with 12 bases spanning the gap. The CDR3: CASKPGFSNQPQHF. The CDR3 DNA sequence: TGTGCCAGTAAACCGGGATTTAGCAATCAGCCCCAGCATTTT.

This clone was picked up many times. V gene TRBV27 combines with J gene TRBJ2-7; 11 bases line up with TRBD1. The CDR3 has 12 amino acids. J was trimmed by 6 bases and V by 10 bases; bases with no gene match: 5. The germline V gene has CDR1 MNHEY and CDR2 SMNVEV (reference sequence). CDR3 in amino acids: CAIWDRGGEQYF. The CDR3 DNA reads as TGTGCCATTTGGGACAGGGGGGGCGAGCAGTACTTC.

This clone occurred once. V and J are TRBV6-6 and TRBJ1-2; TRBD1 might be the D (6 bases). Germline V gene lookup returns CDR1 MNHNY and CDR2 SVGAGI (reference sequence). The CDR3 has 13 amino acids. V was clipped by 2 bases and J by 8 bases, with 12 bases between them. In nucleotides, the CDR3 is TGTGCCAGCAGTTACACCGGGGGGGCAGGCTACACCTTC. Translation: CASSYTGGAGYTF.

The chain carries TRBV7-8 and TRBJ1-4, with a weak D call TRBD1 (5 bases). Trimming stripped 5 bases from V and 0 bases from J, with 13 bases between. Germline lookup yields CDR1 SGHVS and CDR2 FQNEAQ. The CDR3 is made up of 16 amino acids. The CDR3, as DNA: TGTGCCAGCAGCATCGACAGTATCGCAACTAATGAAAAACTGTTTTTT. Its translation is CASSIDSIATNEKLFF.

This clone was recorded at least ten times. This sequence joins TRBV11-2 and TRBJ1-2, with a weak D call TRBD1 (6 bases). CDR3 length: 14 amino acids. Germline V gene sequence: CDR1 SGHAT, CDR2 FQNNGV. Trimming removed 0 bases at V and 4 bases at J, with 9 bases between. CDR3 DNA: TGTGCCAGCAGCTTAGATACAGGGCTCTATGGCTACACCTTC. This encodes CASSLDTGLYGYTF.

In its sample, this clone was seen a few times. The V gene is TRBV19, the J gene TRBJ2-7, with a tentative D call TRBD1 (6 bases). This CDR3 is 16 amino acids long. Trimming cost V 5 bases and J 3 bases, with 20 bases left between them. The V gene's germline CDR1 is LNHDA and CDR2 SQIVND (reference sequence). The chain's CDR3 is CASSDWTQGTGYEQYF. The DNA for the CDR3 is TGTGCCAGTAGTGATTGGACTCAGGGGACGGGCTACGAGCAGTACTTC.

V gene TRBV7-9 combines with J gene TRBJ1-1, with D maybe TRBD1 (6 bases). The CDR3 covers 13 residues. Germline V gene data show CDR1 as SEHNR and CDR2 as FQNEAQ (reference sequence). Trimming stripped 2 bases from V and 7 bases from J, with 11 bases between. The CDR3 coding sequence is TGTGCCAGCAGCTTAAAGGGGGGGAATGAAGCTTTCTTT. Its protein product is CASSLKGGNEAFF.

CDR3 nucleotides: TGTGCCAGCAGCCGTGACAGGGGTGGTGAAAAACTGTTTTTT. This codes for CASSRDRGGEKLFF. This sequence joins TRBV7-2 and TRBJ1-4; 8 nucleotides align to TRBD1. Per the germline V gene, CDR1 is SGHTA and CDR2 is FQGNSA. Trimming cost V 5 bases and J 7 bases; bases outside gene matches: 6. The CDR3 spans 14 residues.

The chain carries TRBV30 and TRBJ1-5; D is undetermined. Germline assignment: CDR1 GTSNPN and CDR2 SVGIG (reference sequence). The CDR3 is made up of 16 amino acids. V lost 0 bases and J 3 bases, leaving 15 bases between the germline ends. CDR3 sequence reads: CAWSVPGQLNNQPQHF. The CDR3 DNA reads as TGTGCCTGGAGTGTACCCGGTCAACTAAACAATCAGCCCCAGCATTTT.